These 25 T cell receptor beta chains were all obtained from the same sample, sequenced in a study of T-cell memory formation after mild COVID-19. TCRdb reprocessed the 5' RACE reads with MiXCR, giving one entry per CDR3 protein. The table lists hundreds of thousands of distinct CDR3 sequences, roughly a fifth of them singletons, with approximately 8.4% in the top ten. Input material: PBMCs or a T cell subset sorted from them (not recorded which). These TCRs come from an adult woman who had mild COVID-19 (a few samples of this study predate the infection). Cell type and time point are not known.

This clonotype was detected only a few times. This chain uses TRBV12-3 or TRBV12-4 with TRBJ2-4; 8 positions agree with TRBD1. This CDR3 has 14 amino acids. J lost 7 bases, V lost 1 base, and 3 bases had no gene match. CDR3 sequence reads: CASSLGRGPNIQYF. The CDR3 nucleotides read TGTGCCAGCAGTTTAGGCAGGGGGCCGAACATTCAGTACTTC.

The J gene is TRBJ2-1, the V gene TRBV14; tentative D call: TRBD2 (6 bases). V shed 4 bases and J shed 1 base, with 11 bases lying between them. CDR3 length: 15 residues. In germline, CDR1 is SGHDN, CDR2 FVKESK. The CDR3 DNA reads TGTGCCAGCAGCCCACGGGGGAGGTCCTACAATGAGCAGTTCTTC. Translating it yields CASSPRGRSYNEQFF.

The chain uses TRBV27 and TRBJ2-5, with no clear D. Germline V gene sequence: CDR1 MNHEY, CDR2 SMNVEV (reference sequence). The CDR3 has 15 residues. V gave up 2 bases and J gave up 5 bases, with 15 bases separating them. The CDR3, as DNA: TGTGCCAGCAGTTTAAGTTGGGATTTCCTGGAGACCCAGTACTTC. Amino acids: CASSLSWDFLETQYF.

The chain joins TRBV7-2 to TRBJ2-3; a possible D gene is TRBD1 (6 bases). Germline CDR1 SGHTA, CDR2 FQGNSA. Trimming pared 1 base from V and 4 bases from J, leaving 12 bases between. This CDR3 has 15 amino acids. CDR3 nucleotide sequence: TGTGCCAGCAGCTTAGTAGGGGGAGCCCCAGATACGCAGTATTTT. Protein product: CASSLVGGAPDTQYF.

This clonotype has a handful of counts. J is TRBJ2-7 and V is TRBV7-9; possibly TRBD2 for D (5 bases). V was clipped by 5 bases and J by 3 bases, with 20 bases between them. The CDR3 totals 16 residues. Germline-derived CDR1 and CDR2 are SEHNR and FQNEAQ (reference sequence). CDR3 region: CASSPEGYWPLYEQYF. Here the CDR3 DNA reads TGTGCCAGCAGCCCCGAGGGTTATTGGCCTCTCTACGAGCAGTACTTC.

The chain couples TRBV7-8 to TRBJ2-7; 8 bases are a match to TRBD1. CDR3 length: 16 amino acids. The ends lost 4 bases at V and 2 bases at J; junction bases unmatched: 10. Germline loops: CDR1 SGHVS, CDR2 FQNEAQ. The CDR3 spells CASSSYRTGYTYEQYF. The CDR3 DNA is TGTGCCAGCAGCTCGTATCGGACAGGGTATACCTACGAGCAGTACTTC.

This clonotype was counted between two and nine times. The CDR3 loop is CSVGTSGGPYEQYF. The CDR3, as DNA: TGCAGTGTCGGGACTAGCGGGGGGCCTTACGAGCAGTACTTC. The chain employs TRBV20-1 and TRBJ2-7; TRBD2 aligns across 15 bases. The CDR3 runs to 14 residues. Germline values: CDR1 DFQATT, CDR2 SNEGSKA (reference sequence). V lost 7 bases, J lost 4 bases, and 5 bases stayed unmatched.

CDR3 residues: CASSLEAGGPGEQFF. CDR3 bases: TGCGCCAGCAGCTTGGAAGCGGGGGGGCCTGGTGAGCAGTTCTTC. This chain uses TRBV5-1 with TRBJ2-1, with 10 bases matching TRBD2. Germline CDR1 SGHRS, CDR2 YFSETQ. The CDR3 length is 15 residues. V lost 0 bases to trimming and J lost 9 bases; unmatched junction nucleotides: 6. Combining the CDR3 with reference TRBV5-1 and TRBJ2-1 gives the whole variable domain KAGVTQTPRYLIKTRGQQVTLSCSPISGHRSVSWYQQTPGQGLQFLFEYFSETQRNKGNFPGRFSGRQFSNSRSEMNVSTLELGDSALYLCASSLEAGGPGEQFFGPGTRLTVL.

The chain combines TRBV7-9 with TRBJ2-7; D tentatively fits TRBD1 or TRBD2 (5 bases each). CDR1 is SEHNR and CDR2 is FQNEAQ in the germline V gene (reference sequence). The CDR3 is made up of 13 amino acids. V lost 6 bases and J 3 bases, leaving 12 bases between the germline ends. CDR3 sequence: CASSTGRNYEQYF. Here the CDR3 DNA reads TGTGCCAGCAGTACGGGACGGAACTACGAGCAGTACTTC.

Only a few counts were recorded for this clonotype. The V call is TRBV5-1, the J call TRBJ2-7; 8 positions agree with TRBD2. Per germline, CDR1 SGHRS and CDR2 YFSETQ. V gave up 3 bases and J gave up 3 bases; unmatched junction bases: 11. CDR3 length: 16 residues. The CDR3 DNA is TGCGCCAGCAGCTCCTACGAGGGAGCGGGGGTCTACGAGCAGTACTTC. It encodes CASSSYEGAGVYEQYF.

This CDR3 is CASSRLVGHNEQFF. For the CDR3, the DNA is TGTGCCAGCAGCCGACTAGTCGGACACAATGAGCAGTTCTTC. The chain has TRBV7-2 and TRBJ2-1; a weak D match, TRBD2 (6 bases). V lost 5 bases and J lost 5, with 13 bases in between. The CDR3 runs to 14 residues. The germline V gene has CDR1 SGHTA and CDR2 FQGNSA.

This clonotype was observed a few times. The rearrangement uses TRBV3-1 and TRBJ2-5, with a tentative D call TRBD1 (7 bases). CDR3 length equals 14 residues. The germline V and J ends were trimmed by 4 bases and 5 bases, with 14 bases remaining between them. The germline V gene encodes CDR1 LGHDT and CDR2 YNNKEL (reference sequence). The CDR3 DNA reads as TGTGCCAGCAGCCCCAGGGGGGCATGGGAGACCCAGTACTTC. Amino acid sequence: CASSPRGAWETQYF.

This chain connects TRBV7-2 to TRBJ2-7; 7 nucleotides agree with TRBD2. With 2 bases clipped from V and 3 bases from J, the junction kept 7 bases outside the gene matches. The length of the CDR3 is 15 residues. Looked up from germline, CDR1 is SGHTA and CDR2 is FQGNSA. The CDR3 DNA sequence: TGTGCCAGCAGCTTACATCAGGGCGGGGGCTACGAGCAGTACTTC. Translating gives CASSLHQGGGYEQYF.

The rearrangement joins TRBV9 to TRBJ1-2; TRBD1 matches 7 bases. The J segment lost 3 bases and the V segment lost 0 bases, leaving 8 bases of the junction unmatched. Germline V CDR1 and CDR2: SGDLS, YYNGEE. There are 16 residues in the CDR3. In nucleotides, the CDR3 is TGTGCCAGCAGCGTAGAGGGGGCGGGGAGGTACTATGGCTACACCTTC. This translates into CASSVEGAGRYYGYTF.

The chain uses TRBV13 and TRBJ2-1; D is perhaps TRBD1 or TRBD2 (5 bases each). There are 16 residues in the CDR3. Germline V gene lookup returns CDR1 PRHDT and CDR2 FYEKMQ (reference sequence). Trimming pared 2 bases from V and 0 bases from J, leaving 11 bases between. In nucleotides, the CDR3 is TGTGCCAGCAGCTTACAGGGAACTAGCTCCTACAATGAGCAGTTCTTC. Residues: CASSLQGTSSYNEQFF.

In this sample, this clonotype turned up a few times. This rearrangement joins TRBV19 to TRBJ2-1; 13 nucleotides align to TRBD2. This CDR3 contains 19 residues. Germline CDR1 and CDR2: LNHDA and SQIVND (reference sequence). With 4 bases clipped from V and 0 bases from J, the junction kept 9 bases outside the gene matches. The CDR3 sequence is CASSTPGLAGISSYNEQFF. CDR3 in DNA: TGTGCCAGTAGTACTCCGGGACTAGCGGGAATAAGCTCCTACAATGAGCAGTTCTTC.

This clonotype was recorded a few times. V and J are TRBV20-1 and TRBJ2-3; 8 bases are shared with TRBD2. Germline loops: CDR1 DFQATT, CDR2 SNEGSKA (reference sequence). J was trimmed by 6 bases and V by 0 bases; bases with no gene match: 8. The CDR3 length is 15 residues. The CDR3 coding sequence is TGCAGTGCTAGAGATGAAGCGGGAGTAACGGATACGCAGTATTTT. This translates into CSARDEAGVTDTQYF.

The rearrangement links TRBV2 to TRBJ2-4; D gene ambiguous. This CDR3 comprises 14 residues. Trimming removed 1 base from V and 7 bases from J, with 11 bases in between. Germline V lookup: CDR1 SNHLY, CDR2 FYNNEI. The CDR3 protein is CASSEGSDLNIQYF. The CDR3 DNA reads as TGTGCCAGCAGTGAAGGGTCCGATTTGAACATTCAGTACTTC.

J is TRBJ2-3 and V is TRBV7-2; no reliable D call. The CDR3 covers 16 residues. The V end was cut by 3 bases, the J end by 4 bases, with 17 bases between. The germline gives CDR1 SGHTA, CDR2 FQGNSA. The CDR3 loop is CASSFEGPAQADTQYF. CDR3 nucleotide sequence: TGTGCCAGCAGCTTCGAAGGACCCGCTCAAGCAGATACGCAGTATTTT.

This clonotype was seen a few times. The genes are TRBV29-1 and TRBJ1-2, with D possibly TRBD1 on 6 matching bases. Germline CDR1 and CDR2: SQVTM and ANQGSEA. V lost 7 bases to trimming and J lost 2 bases, with 14 bases between them. This CDR3 is built from 13 residues. The CDR3 loop reads CSDTGPSNYGYTF. Here the CDR3 DNA reads TGCAGCGATACAGGGCCCTCGAACTATGGCTACACCTTC.

The chain joins TRBV12-3 or TRBV12-4 to TRBJ2-4; D gene uncertain. The CDR3 runs to 16 residues. Trimming left V 2 bases short and J 9 bases short, with 20 bases between. CDR3 bases: TGTGCCAGCAGTTTATCTGTCGGCTCTTATTTAGCCATTCAGTACTTC. Protein sequence: CASSLSVGSYLAIQYF.

The gene calls are TRBV6-4 and TRBJ2-1, with 12 bases lining up with TRBD2. This CDR3 spans 15 amino acids. V lost 3 bases, J lost 8 bases, and 5 bases stayed unmatched. Germline CDR1 reads MRHNA; CDR2 reads SNTAGT. This chain's CDR3 is CASSEGTSGLDEQFF. The DNA of the CDR3 is TGTGCCAGCAGTGAGGGGACTAGCGGGCTGGATGAGCAGTTCTTC.

The chain couples TRBV29-1 to TRBJ1-1; D is undetermined. The CDR3 totals 14 residues. V was cut by 7 bases and J by 0 bases, with 15 bases left in between. CDR1 is SQVTM and CDR2 is ANQGSEA in the germline V gene. The DNA of the CDR3 is TGCAGCGCGACCCCAGTGGGCTTGAACACTGAAGCTTTCTTT. Its protein is CSATPVGLNTEAFF.

This clonotype was detected a few times. This rearrangement joins TRBV15 to TRBJ1-4; 9 positions agree with TRBD1. The ends lost 4 bases at V and 8 bases at J; junction bases unmatched: 8. Germline loops: CDR1 LNHNV, CDR2 YYDKDF (reference sequence). The CDR3 has 15 residues. CDR3 protein: CATSKQGAIREKLFF. In DNA form, the CDR3 reads TGTGCCACCAGCAAACAGGGGGCGATTCGGGAAAAACTGTTTTTT.

V gene TRBV7-2 combines with J gene TRBJ2-5; D perhaps matches TRBD1 (5 bases). The V gene's germline CDR1 is SGHTA and CDR2 FQGNSA. V gave up 3 bases and J gave up 7 bases, with 15 bases separating them. This CDR3 has 14 amino acids. DNA for the CDR3: TGTGCCAGCAGCTTGGGGCTGACGCAGGGGACCCAGTACTTC. This sequence encodes CASSLGLTQGTQYF.